Included here is one T cell receptor (beta chain) sequence, with context. What it recognizes is unknown. TCRB transcripts that were expressed got sequenced, as all of the isolated RNA had been reverse transcribed. The data were produced by immunoSEQ multiplex PCR, yet TCRdb's version contains in-frame clones alone and is incomplete. The table lists fewer than 350,000 clones, 8% of them singletons. This CDR3 comprises 15 residues. Germline CDR1 is SGHTA and CDR2 is FQGNSA. Trimming took off 5 bases at V and 4 bases at J, with 16 bases between the two ends. The sample belongs to a study of beta chain features in type 1 diabetes. Overall study results and limits: Sequencing from cDNA could over-represent high-TCR-expressing cells. PCR might pick shorter templates more often, in the same way for patients and controls. Whether TCRB rearrangement is influenced by HLA type went unresolved here.

The chain carries TRBV7-2 and TRBJ2-3; perhaps TRBD2 as D (6 bases). The sequence was obtained from a woman younger than 35 in good health. Sequenced sample: central memory CD4+ T cells from blood. As DNA, the CDR3 is TGTGCCAGCAGCACGGGACTCGATATGTCAGATACGCAGTATTTT. Translating gives CASSTGLDMSDTQYF.